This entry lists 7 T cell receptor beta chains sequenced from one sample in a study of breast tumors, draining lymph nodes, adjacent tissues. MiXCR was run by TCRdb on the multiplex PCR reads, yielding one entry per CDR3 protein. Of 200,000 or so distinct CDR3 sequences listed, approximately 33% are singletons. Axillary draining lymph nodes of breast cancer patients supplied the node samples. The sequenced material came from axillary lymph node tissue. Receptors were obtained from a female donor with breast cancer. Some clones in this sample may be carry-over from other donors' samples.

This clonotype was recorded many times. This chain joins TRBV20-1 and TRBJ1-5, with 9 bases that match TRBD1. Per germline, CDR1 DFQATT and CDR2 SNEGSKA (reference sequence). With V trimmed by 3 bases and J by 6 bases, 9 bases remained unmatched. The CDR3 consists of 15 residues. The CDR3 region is CSARRTGEFSQPQHF. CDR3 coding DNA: TGCAGTGCTAGGCGGACAGGGGAATTCAGTCAGCCCCAGCATTTT.

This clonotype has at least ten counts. The CDR3 loop reads CASSPRLAGASSSYEQYF. In nucleotides, the CDR3 is TGCGCCAGCAGCCCTCGACTAGCGGGGGCCTCTAGCTCCTACGAGCAGTACTTC. The V gene is TRBV4-1, the J gene TRBJ2-7; TRBD2 agrees at 12 bases. This CDR3 is 18 amino acids long. Germline V lookup: CDR1 MGHRA, CDR2 YSYEKL. The J segment lost 0 bases and the V segment lost 4 bases, leaving 10 bases of the junction unmatched.

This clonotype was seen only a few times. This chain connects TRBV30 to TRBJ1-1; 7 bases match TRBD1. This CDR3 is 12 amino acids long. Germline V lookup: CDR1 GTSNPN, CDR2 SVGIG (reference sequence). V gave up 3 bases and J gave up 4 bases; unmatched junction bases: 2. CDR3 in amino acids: CAWRTGTTEAFF. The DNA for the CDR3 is TGTGCCTGGAGGACAGGGACCACTGAAGCTTTCTTT.

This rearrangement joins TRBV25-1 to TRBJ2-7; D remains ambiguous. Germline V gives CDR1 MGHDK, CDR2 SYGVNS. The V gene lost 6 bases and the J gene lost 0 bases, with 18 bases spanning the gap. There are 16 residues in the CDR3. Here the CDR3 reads CASRDPGGRASYEQYF. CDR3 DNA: TGTGCCAGCAGAGATCCGGGCGGACGAGCCTCCTACGAGCAGTACTTC.

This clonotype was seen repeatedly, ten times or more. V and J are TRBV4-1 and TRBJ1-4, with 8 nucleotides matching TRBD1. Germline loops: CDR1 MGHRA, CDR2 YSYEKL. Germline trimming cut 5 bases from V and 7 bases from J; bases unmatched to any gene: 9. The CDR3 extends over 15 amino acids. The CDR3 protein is CASSYAGTGGEKLFF. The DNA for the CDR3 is TGCGCCAGCAGCTACGCCGGGACAGGAGGTGAAAAACTGTTTTTT.

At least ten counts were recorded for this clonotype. The CDR3 nucleotides read TGTGCCAGCAGCTCAACCACAGGGGAGGTCGGTGAAAAACTGTTTTTT. It is translated as CASSSTTGEVGEKLFF. This chain uses TRBV13 with TRBJ1-4; 7 bases are a match to TRBD1. V dropped 4 bases and J dropped 7; count of bases not matched to a gene: 12. CDR3 length equals 16 residues. Germline V CDR1 and CDR2: PRHDT, FYEKMQ (reference sequence).

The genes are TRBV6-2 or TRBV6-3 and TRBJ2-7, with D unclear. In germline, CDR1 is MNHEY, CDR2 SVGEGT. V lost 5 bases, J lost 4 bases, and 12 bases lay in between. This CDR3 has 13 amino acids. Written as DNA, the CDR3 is TGTGCCAGCAGTCAGTCGATGATATACGAGCAGTACTTC. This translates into CASSQSMIYEQYF.